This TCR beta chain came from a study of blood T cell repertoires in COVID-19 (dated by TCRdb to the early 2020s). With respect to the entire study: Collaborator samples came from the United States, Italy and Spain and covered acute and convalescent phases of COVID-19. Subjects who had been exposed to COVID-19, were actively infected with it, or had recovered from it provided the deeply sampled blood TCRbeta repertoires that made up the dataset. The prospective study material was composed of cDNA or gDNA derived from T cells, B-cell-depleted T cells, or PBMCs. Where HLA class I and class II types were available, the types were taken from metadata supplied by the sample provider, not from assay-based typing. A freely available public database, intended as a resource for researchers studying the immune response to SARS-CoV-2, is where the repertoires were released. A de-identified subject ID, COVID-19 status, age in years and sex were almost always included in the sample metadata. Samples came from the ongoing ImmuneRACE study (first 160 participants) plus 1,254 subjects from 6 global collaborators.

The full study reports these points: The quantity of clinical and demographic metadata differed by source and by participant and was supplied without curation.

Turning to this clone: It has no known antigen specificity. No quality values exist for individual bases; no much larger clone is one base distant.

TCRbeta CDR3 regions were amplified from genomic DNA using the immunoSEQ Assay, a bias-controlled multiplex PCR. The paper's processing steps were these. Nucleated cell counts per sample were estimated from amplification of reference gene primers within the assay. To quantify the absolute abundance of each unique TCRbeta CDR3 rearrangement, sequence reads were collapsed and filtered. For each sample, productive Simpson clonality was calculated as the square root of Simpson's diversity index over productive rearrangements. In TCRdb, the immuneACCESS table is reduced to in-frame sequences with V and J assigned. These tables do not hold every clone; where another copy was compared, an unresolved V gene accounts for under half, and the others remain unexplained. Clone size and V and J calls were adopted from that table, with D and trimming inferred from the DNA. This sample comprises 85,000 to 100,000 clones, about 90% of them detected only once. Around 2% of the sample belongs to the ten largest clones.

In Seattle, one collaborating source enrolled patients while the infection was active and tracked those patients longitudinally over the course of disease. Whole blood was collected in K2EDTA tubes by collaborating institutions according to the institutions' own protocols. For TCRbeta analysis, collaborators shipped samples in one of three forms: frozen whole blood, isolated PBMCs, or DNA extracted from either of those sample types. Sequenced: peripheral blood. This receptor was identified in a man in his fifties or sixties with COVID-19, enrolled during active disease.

The CDR3 here reads CASSFRGGTTNEKLFF. DNA sequence: TGTGCCAGCAGCTTCCGGGGAGGAACAACTAATGAAAAACTGTTTTTT. The chain was built from TRBV7-9 and TRBJ1-4; confidence is insufficient to name the D gene. V was cut back by 3 bases and J by 0 bases, leaving a gap of 11 bases between them. In the germline V gene (reference sequence), CDR1 corresponds to SEHNR and CDR2 to FQNEAQ. CDR3 length: 16 amino acids, cysteine to phenylalanine. Solely the CDR3 DNA is kept, with 48 bases framed from the first base.